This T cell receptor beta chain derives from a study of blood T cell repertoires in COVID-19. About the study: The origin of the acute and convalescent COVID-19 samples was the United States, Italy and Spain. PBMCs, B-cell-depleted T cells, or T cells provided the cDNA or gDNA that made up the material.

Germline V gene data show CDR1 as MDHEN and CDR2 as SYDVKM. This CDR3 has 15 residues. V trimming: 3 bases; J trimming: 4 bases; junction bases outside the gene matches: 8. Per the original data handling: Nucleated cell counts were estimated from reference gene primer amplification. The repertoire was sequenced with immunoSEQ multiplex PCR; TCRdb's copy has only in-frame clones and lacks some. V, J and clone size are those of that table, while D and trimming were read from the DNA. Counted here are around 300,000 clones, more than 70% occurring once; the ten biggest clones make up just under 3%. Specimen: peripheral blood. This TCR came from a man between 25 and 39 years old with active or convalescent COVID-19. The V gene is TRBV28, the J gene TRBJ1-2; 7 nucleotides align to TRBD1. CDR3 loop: CASSLGGQGVYGYTF. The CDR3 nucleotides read TGTGCCAGCAGTTTGGGTGGGCAGGGGGTCTATGGCTACACCTTC.